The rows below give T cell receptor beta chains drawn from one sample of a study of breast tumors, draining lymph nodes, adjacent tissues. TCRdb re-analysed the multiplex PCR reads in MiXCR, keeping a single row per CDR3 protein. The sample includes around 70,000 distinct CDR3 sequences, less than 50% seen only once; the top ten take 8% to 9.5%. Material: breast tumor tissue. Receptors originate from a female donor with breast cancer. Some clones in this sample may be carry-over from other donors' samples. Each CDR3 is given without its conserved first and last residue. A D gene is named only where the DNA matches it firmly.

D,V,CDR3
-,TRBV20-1,SARGRRYTEAF
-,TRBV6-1,ASSEFGVNEQF
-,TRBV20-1,SASSSRGHGYT
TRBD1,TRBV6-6,ASSHGLAGGTDTQY
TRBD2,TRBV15,ATSSPGLAGETQY
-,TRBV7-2,ASSQRQGLYGELF
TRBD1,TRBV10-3,AISESLWAGGSPLH
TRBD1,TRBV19,ASNNRGVGSQPQH
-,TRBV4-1,ASSPGTQY
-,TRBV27,ASSLVGRDYEQY
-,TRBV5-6,ASSLGQINTEAF
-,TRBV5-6,ASSPDPESDEQYFGPGTGELF
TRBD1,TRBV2,ASSGTGSGLGEQF
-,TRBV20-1,SARVLAAGREQY
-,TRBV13,ASSLGELF
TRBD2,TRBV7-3,ASSLGSSSGNTGELF
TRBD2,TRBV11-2,ASSSLVAGEADTQY
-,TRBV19,ASSIGFRRGVLDTQY
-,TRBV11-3,ASSFHTGPGANVLT
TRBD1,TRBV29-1,SVGTAEDATNEKLF
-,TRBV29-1,SLGGGLGYEKLF
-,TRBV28,ASSQQGYEQF
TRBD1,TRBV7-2,ASSAGTGGTGELF
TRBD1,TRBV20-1,SARDGQANYGYT
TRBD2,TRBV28,ASSFLAGTDTQY
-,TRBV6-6,ATRVAWGTAYEH
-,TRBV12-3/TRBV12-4,ASSSGVADTQY
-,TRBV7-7,ASSQGQYTDTQY
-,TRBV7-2,ASSKTPSGRAGGSVAYGYT
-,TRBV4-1,ASSQDLLAYNGQF
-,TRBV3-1,ASSQGIGNLNYGYT
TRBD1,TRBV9,ASSVGQGTYNEQF
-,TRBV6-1,ASSDGFASYEQY
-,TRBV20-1,SAGRGSAYNEQF
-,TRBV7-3,ASSLNPGATEAF
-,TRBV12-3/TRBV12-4,ATSVSGQGTRENQY
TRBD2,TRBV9,ASSVGGLAGGADTQY
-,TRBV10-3,AITPGPPNSPLH
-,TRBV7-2,ASSSVGNYNCTDTQY
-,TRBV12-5,ASGFGRWNIQY
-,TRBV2,ASTRRGYVGNEQF
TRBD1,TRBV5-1,ASRRSRTGGNTGELF
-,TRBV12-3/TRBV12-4,ASSLRGRAPGYT
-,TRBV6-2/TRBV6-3,ASRLPVATETQY
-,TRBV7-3,ASSLTARANTEAF
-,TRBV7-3,ASSNTPGEETQY
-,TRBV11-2,ASSALTGMNGYT
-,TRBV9,ASSSEGGPGSYEQY
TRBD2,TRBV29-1,SIEAGVGEQF
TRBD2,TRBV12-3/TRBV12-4,ASSLTNPGRGFSYEQY
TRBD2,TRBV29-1,SVGSGVYNEQF
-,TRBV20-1,SARMAGRSTDTQY
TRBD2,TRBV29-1,SKGTSGTYNEQF
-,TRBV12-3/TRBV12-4,ASSLGGPMNTEAF
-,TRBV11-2,ASNLAAGNQPQH